This T cell receptor (beta chain) was recovered during a study of blood T cell repertoires in COVID-19. Residents of 24 US areas, aged roughly 18 to 89 years, made up the participants. V was clipped by 3 bases and J by 6 bases, with 14 bases between them. The length of the CDR3 is 15 residues. Germline loops: CDR1 SGHVS, CDR2 FNYEAQ. The protocol was immunoSEQ multiplex PCR, while the TCRdb copy is restricted to in-frame clones and leaves out a portion. Of approximately 65,000 clones detected, about 82% appear once; the ten largest clones hold 3.5% to 4%. The V gene is TRBV7-6, the J gene TRBJ2-2; TRBD1 might be the D (6 bases). Sequenced material: PBMCs or T cells enriched from blood (not recorded which). The sequence was collected from a woman aged 40 to 49 with acute COVID-19. The CDR3 DNA follows: TGTGCCAGCAGCTTCTCGATGGGGGCTTCCGGGGAGCTGTTTTTT. It specifies CASSFSMGASGELFF.